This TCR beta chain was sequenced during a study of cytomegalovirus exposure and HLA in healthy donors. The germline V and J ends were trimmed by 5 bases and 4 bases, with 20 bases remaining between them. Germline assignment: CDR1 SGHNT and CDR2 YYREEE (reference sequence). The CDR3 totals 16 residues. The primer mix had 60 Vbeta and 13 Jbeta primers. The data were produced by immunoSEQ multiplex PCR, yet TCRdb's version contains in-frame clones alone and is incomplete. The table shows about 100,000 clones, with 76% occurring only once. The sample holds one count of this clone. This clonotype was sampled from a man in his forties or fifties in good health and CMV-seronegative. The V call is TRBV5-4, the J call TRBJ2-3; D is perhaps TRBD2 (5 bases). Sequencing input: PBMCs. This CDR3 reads CASSSAALRRPDTQYF. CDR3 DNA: TGTGCCAGCAGTTCGGCGGCTTTGCGGAGGCCAGATACGCAGTATTTT.